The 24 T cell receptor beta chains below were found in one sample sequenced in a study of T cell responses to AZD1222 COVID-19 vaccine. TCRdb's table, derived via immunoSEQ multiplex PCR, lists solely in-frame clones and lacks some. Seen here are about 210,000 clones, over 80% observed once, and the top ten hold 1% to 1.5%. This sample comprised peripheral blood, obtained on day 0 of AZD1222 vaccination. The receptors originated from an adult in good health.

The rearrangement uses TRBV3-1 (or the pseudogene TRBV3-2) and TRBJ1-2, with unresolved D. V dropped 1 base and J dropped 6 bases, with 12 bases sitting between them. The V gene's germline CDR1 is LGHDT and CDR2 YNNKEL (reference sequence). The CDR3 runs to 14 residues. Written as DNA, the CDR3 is TGTGCCAGCAGCCAAGCCTGGGATCCCCATGGCTACACCTTC. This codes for CASSQAWDPHGYTF.

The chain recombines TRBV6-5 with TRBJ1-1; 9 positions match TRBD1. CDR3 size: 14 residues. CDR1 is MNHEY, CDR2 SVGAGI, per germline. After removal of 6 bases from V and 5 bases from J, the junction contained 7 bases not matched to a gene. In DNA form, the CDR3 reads TGTGCCAGCAGGACAGGGACAGGGAGAACTGAAGCTTTCTTT. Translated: CASRTGTGRTEAFF.

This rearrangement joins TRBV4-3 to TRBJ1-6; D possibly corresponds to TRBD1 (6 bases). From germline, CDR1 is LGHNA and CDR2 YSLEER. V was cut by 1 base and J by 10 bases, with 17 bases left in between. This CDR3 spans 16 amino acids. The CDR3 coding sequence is TGCGCCAGCAGCCAAGTCCACCCACAGGGTTCCTCACCCCTCCACTTT. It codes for CASSQVHPQGSSPLHF.

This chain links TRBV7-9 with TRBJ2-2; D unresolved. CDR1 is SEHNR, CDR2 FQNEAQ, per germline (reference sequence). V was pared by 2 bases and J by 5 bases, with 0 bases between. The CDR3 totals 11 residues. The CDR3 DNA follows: TGTGCCAGCAGCTTAACCGGGGAGCTGTTTTTT. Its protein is CASSLTGELFF.

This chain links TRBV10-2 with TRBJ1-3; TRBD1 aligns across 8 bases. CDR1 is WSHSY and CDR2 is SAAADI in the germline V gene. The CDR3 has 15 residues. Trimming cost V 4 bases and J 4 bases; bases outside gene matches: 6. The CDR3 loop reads CASSGGTGRGNTIYF. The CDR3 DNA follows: TGCGCCAGCAGTGGCGGGACAGGAAGAGGAAACACCATATATTTT.

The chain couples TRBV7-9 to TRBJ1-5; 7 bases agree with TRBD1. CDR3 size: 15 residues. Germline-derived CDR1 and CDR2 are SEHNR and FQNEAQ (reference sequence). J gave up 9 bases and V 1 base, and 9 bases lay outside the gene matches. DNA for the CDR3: TGTGCCAGCAGCTTAGGACAGGGCGGACATGGGCCCCAGCATTTT. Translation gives CASSLGQGGHGPQHF.

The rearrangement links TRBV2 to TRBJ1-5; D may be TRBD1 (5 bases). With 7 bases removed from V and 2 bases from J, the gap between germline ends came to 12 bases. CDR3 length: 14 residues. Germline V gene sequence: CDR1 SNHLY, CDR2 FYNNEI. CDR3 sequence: CASTGTGGNQPQHF. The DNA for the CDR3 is TGTGCCAGCACTGGGACCGGAGGCAATCAGCCCCAGCATTTT.

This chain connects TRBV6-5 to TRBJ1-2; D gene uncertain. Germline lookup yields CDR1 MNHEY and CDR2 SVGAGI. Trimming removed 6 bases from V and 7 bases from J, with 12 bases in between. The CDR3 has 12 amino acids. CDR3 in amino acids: CASSRGPIGYTF. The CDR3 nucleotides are TGTGCCAGCAGCCGAGGCCCGATTGGCTACACCTTC.

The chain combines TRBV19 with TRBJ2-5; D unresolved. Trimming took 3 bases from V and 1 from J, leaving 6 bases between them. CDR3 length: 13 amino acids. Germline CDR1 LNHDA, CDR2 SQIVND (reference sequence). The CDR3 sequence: CASSIGIQETQYF. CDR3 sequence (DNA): TGTGCCAGTAGTATTGGCATCCAAGAGACCCAGTACTTC. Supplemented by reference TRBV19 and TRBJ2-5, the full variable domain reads DGGITQSPKYLFRKEGQNVTLSCEQNLNHDAMYWYRQDPGQGLRLIYYSQIVNDFQKGDIAEGYSVSREKKESFPLTVTSAQKNPTAFYLCASSIGIQETQYFGPGTRLLVL.

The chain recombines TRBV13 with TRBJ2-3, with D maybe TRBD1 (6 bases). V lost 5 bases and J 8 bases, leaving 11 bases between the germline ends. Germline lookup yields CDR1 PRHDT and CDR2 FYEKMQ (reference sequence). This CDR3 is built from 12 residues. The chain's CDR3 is CASSPRGGTQYF. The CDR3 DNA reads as TGTGCCAGCAGCCCCCGAGGGGGTACGCAGTATTTT.

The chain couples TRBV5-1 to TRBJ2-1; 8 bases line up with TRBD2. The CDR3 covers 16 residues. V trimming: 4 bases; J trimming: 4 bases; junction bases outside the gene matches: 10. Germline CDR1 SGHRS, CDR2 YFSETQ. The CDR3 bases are TGCGCCAGCAGCACGATTAGCGGGGCGGTTTACAATGAGCAGTTCTTC. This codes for CASSTISGAVYNEQFF.

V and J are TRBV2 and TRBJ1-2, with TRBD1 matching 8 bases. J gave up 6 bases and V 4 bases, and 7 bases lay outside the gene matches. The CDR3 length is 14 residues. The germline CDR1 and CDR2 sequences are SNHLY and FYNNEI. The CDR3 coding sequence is TGTGCCAGCAGTGTCAGACAGGGGTTCGATGGCTACACCTTC. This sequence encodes CASSVRQGFDGYTF.

CDR3 DNA sequence: TGTGCCAGCAGTGAATCGGGGACCCTATCCTACGAGCAGTACTTC. Its translation is CASSESGTLSYEQYF. V usage is TRBV25-1 and J usage is TRBJ2-7; D may be TRBD1 or TRBD2 (5 bases each). V dropped 1 base and J dropped 1 base, with 11 bases sitting between them. CDR3 length equals 15 residues. The V gene's germline CDR1 is MGHDK and CDR2 SYGVNS.

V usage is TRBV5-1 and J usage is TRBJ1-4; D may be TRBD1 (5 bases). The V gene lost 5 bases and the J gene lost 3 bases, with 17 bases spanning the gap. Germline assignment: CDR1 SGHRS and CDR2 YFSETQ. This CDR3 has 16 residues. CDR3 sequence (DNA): TGCGCCAGCAGTTTATTGAAAGGGACCTCTAATGAAAAACTGTTTTTT. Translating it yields CASSLLKGTSNEKLFF.

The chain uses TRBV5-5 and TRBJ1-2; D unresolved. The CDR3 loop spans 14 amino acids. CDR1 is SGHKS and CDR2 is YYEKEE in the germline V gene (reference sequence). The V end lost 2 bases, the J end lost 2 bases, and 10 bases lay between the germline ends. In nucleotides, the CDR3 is TGTGCCAGCAGCTTAGTGTCCGGGAACTATGGCTACACCTTC. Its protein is CASSLVSGNYGYTF.

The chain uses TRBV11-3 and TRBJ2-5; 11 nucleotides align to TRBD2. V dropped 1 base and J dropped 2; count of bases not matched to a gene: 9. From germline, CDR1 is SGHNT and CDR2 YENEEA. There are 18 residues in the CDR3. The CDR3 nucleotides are TGTGCCAGCAGCTTAGGGCTAGCGGGGGGCGATACACAAGAGACCCAGTACTTC. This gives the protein CASSLGLAGGDTQETQYF.

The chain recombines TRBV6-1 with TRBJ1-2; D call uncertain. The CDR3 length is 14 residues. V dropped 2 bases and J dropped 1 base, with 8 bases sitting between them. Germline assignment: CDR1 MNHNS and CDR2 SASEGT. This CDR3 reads CASSELQNNYGYTF. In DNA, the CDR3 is TGTGCCAGCAGTGAATTACAGAATAACTATGGCTACACCTTC.

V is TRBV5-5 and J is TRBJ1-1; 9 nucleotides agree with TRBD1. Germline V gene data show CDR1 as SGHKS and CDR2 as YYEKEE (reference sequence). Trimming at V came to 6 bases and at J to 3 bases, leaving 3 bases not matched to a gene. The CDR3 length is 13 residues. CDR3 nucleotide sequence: TGTGCCAGCATCCGGACAGGGGACACTGAAGCTTTCTTT. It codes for CASIRTGDTEAFF.

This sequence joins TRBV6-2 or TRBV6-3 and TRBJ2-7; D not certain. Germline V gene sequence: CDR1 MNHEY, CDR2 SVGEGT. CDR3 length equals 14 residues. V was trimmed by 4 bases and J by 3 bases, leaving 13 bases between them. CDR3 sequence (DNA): TGTGCCAGCAGTTCGAATAGTAGGTACTACGAGCAGTACTTC. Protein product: CASSSNSRYYEQYF.

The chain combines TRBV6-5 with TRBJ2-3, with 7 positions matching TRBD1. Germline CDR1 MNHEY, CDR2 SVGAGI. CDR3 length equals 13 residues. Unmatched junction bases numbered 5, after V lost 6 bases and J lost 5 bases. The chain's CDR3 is CASRTGAVDTQYF. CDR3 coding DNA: TGTGCCAGCAGAACAGGGGCGGTAGATACGCAGTATTTT.

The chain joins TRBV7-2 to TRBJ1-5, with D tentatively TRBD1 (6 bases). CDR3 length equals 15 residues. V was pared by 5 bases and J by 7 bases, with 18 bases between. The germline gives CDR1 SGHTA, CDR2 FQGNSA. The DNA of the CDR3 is TGTGCCAGCAGCCAGAGCCGGGGGCTGGGGCAGCCCCAGCATTTT. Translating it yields CASSQSRGLGQPQHF.

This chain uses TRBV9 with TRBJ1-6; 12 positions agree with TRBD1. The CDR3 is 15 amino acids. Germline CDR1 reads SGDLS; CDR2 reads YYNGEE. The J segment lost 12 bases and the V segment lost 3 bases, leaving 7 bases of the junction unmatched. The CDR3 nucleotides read TGTGCCAGCAGCGCGGGGGACAGGGGGCCTAGACCCCTCCACTTT. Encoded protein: CASSAGDRGPRPLHF.

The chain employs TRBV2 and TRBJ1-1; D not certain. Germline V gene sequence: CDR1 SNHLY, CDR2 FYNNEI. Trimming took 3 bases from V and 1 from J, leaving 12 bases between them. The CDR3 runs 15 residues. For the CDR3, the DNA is TGTGCCAGCAGTGAGGACTACACCCAGAACACTGAAGCTTTCTTT. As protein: CASSEDYTQNTEAFF. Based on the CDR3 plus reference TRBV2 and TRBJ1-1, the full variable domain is EPEVTQTPSHQVTQMGQEVILRCVPISNHLYFYWYRQILGQKVEFLVSFYNNEISEKSEIFDDQFSVERPDGSNFTLKIRSTKLEDSAMYFCASSEDYTQNTEAFFGQGTRLTVV.

CDR3 loop: CASGWLNTEAFF. CDR3 coding DNA: TGTGCCAGTGGTTGGCTCAACACTGAAGCTTTCTTT. J is TRBJ1-1 and V is TRBV19; D uncertain. Trimming stripped 8 bases from V and 2 bases from J, with 9 bases between. CDR3 length equals 12 residues. The V gene's germline CDR1 is LNHDA and CDR2 SQIVND (reference sequence).